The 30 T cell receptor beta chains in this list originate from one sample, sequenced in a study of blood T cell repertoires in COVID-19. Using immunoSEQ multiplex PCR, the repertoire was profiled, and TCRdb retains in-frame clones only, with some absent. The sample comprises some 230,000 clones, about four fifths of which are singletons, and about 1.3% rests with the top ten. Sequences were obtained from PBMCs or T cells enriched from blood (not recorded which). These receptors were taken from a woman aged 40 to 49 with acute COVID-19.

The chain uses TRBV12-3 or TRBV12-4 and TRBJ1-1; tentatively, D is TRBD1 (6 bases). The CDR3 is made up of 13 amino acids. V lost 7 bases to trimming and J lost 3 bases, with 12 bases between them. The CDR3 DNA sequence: TGTGCCAGCACCCTGGACAGACACACTGAAGCTTTCTTT. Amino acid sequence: CASTLDRHTEAFF.

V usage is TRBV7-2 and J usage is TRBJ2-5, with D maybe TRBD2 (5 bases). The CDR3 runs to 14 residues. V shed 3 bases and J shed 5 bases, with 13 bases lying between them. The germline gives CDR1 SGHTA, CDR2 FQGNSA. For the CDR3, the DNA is TGTGCCAGCAGCTTGGCCGGGAATGGTGAGACCCAGTACTTC. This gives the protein CASSLAGNGETQYF.

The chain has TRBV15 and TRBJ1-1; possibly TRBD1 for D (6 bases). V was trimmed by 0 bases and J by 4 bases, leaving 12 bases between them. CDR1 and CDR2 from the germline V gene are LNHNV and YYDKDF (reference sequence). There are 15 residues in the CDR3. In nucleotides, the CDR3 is TGTGCCACCAGCAGAGAAACAGGGTGGAGCACTGAAGCTTTCTTT. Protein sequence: CATSRETGWSTEAFF. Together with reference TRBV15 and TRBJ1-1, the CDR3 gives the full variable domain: DAMVIQNPRYQVTQFGKPVTLSCSQTLNHNVMYWYQQKSSQAPKLLFHYYDKDFNNEADTPDNFQSRRPNTSFCFLDIRSPGLGDTAMYLCATSRETGWSTEAFFGQGTRLTVV.

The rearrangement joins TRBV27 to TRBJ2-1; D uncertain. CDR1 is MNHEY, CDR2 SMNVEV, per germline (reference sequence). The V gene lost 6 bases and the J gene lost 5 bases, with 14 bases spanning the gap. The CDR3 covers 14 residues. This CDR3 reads CASRPPTPNNEQFF. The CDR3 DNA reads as TGTGCCAGCAGGCCTCCGACTCCCAACAATGAGCAGTTCTTC.

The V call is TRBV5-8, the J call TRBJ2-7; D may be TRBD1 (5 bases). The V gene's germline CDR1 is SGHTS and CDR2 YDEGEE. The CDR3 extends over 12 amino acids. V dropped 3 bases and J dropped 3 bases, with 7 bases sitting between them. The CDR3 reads CASSSDNYEQYF. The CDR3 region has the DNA TGTGCCAGCAGCTCGGACAACTACGAGCAGTACTTC.

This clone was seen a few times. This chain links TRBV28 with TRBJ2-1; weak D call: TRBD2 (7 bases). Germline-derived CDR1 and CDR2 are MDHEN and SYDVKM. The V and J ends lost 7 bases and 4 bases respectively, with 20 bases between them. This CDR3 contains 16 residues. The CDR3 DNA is TGTGCCAGCAAAGGGGGGGCGAACTCTGGGTACAATGAGCAGTTCTTC. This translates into CASKGGANSGYNEQFF.

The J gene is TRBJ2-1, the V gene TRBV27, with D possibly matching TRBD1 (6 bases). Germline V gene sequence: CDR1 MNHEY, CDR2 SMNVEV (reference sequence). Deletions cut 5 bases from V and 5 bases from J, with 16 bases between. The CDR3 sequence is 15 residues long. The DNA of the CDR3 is TGTGCCAGCAGTGCCAGGGGAAAGAAGGACAATGAGCAGTTCTTC. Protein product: CASSARGKKDNEQFF.

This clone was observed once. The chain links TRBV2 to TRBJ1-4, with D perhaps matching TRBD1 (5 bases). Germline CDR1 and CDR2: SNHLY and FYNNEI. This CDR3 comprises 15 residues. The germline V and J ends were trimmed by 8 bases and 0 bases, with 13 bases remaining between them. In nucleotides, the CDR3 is TGTGCCAGCGGGAGGTTGGGGGCAACTAATGAAAAACTGTTTTTT. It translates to CASGRLGATNEKLFF.

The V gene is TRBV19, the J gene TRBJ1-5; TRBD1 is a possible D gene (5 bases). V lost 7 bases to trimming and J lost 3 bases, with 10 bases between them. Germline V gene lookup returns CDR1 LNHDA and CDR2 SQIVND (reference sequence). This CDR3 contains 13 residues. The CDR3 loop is CASKGPINQPQHF. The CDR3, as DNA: TGTGCCAGTAAGGGGCCCATCAATCAGCCCCAGCATTTT.

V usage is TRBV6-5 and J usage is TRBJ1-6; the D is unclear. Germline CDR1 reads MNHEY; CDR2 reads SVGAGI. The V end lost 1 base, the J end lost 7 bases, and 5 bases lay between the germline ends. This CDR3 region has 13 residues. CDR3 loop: CASSYFENSPLHF. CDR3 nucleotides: TGTGCCAGCAGTTACTTCGAGAATTCACCCCTCCACTTT.

The CDR3 loop reads CATREQNTDTQYF. Written as DNA, the CDR3 is TGTGCCACCAGAGAACAAAACACAGATACGCAGTATTTT. The gene calls are TRBV24-1 and TRBJ2-3, with D hard to call. V gave up 7 bases and J gave up 2 bases, with 9 bases separating them. Germline V gene data show CDR1 as KGHDR and CDR2 as SFDVKD. This CDR3 contains 13 residues.

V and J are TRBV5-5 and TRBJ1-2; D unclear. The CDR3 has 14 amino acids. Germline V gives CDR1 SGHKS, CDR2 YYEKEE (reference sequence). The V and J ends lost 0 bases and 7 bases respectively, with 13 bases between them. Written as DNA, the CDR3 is TGTGCCAGCAGCTTGGTTGGGAGATCGGCTGGCTACACCTTC. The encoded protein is CASSLVGRSAGYTF.

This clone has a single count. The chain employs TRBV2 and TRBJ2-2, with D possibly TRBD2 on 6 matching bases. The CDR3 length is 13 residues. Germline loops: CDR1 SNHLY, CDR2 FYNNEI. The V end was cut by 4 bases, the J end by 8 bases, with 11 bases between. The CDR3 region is CASSATREGELFF. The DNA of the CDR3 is TGTGCCAGCAGTGCGACTAGGGAAGGGGAGCTGTTTTTT. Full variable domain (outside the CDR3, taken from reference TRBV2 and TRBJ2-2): EPEVTQTPSHQVTQMGQEVILRCVPISNHLYFYWYRQILGQKVEFLVSFYNNEISEKSEIFDDQFSVERPDGSNFTLKIRSTKLEDSAMYFCASSATREGELFFGEGSRLTVL.

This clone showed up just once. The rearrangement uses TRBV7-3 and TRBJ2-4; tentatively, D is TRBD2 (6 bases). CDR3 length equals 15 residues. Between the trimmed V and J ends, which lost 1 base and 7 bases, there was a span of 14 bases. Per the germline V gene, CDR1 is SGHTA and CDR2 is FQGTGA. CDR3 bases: TGTGCCAGCAGCTTAATTCAGGCTGCGGGGAACATTCAGTACTTC. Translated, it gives CASSLIQAAGNIQYF.

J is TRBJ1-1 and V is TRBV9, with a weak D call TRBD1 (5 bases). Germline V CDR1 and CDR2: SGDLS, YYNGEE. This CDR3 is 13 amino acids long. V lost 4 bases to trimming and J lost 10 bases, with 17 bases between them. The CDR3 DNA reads TGTGCCAGCAGCCGTGAAGGGGAATTCGGAGCTTTCTTT. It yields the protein CASSREGEFGAFF.

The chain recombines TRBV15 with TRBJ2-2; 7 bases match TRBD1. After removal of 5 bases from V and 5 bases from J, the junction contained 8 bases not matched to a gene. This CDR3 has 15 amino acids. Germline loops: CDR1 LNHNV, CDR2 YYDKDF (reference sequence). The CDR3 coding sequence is TGTGCCACCAGCCGCCGACAGGGTAGAACCGGGGAGCTGTTTTTT. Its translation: CATSRRQGRTGELFF.

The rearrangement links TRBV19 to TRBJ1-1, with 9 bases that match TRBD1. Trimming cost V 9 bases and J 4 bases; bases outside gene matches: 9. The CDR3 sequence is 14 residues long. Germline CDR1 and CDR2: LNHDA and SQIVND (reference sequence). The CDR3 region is CASSSTGGRTEAFF. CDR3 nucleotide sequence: TGTGCCAGCTCTTCTACAGGGGGCCGCACTGAAGCTTTCTTT.

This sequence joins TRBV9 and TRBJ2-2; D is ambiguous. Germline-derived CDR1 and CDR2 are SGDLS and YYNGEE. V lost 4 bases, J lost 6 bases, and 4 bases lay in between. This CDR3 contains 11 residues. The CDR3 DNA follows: TGTGCCAGCAGCCTTGCCGGGGAGCTGTTTTTT. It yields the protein CASSLAGELFF.

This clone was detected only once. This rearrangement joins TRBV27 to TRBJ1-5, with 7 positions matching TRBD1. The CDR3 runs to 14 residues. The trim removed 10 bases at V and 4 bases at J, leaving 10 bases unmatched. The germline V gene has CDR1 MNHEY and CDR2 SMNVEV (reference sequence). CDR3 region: CATRLAGGNQPQHF. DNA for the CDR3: TGTGCCACCCGCCTTGCAGGGGGGAATCAGCCCCAGCATTTT.

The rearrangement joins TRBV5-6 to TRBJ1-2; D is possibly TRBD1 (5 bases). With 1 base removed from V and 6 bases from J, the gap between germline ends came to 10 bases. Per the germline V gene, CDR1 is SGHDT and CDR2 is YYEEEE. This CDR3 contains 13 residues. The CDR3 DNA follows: TGTGCCAGCAGCTTGTTAGGGGCTAATGGCTACACCTTC. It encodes CASSLLGANGYTF.

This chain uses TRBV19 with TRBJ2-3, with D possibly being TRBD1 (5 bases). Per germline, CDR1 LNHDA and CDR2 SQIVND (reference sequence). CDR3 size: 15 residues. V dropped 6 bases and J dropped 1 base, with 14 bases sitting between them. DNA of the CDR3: TGTGCCAGTAGGGCTCCAGGGTACCGCACAGATACGCAGTATTTT. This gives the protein CASRAPGYRTDTQYF. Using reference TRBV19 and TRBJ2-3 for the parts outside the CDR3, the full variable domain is DGGITQSPKYLFRKEGQNVTLSCEQNLNHDAMYWYRQDPGQGLRLIYYSQIVNDFQKGDIAEGYSVSREKKESFPLTVTSAQKNPTAFYLCASRAPGYRTDTQYFGPGTRLTVL.

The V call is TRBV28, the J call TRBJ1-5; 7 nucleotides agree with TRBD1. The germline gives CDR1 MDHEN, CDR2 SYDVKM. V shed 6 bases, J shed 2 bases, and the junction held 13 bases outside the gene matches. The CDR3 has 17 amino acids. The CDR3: CASSPIARQGGNQPQHF. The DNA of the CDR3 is TGTGCCAGCAGCCCCATCGCGCGGCAGGGGGGCAATCAGCCCCAGCATTTT.

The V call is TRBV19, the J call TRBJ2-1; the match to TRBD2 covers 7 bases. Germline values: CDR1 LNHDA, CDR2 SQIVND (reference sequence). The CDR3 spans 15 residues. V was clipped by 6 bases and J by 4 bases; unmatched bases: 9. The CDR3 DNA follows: TGTGCCAGTAGGTCCATTTCGGGACTATACAATGAGCAGTTCTTC. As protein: CASRSISGLYNEQFF.

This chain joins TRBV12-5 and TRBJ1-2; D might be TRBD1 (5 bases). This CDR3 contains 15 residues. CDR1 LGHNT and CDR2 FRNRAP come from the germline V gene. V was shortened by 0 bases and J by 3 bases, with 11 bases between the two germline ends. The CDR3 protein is CASGLVKGRDYGYTF. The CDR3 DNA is TGTGCTAGTGGTTTGGTAAAGGGGAGGGACTATGGCTACACCTTC.

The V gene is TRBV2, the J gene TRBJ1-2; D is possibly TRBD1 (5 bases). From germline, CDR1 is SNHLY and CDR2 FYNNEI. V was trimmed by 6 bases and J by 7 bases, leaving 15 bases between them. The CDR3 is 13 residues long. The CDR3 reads CASSLTVESGYTF. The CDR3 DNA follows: TGTGCCAGCAGCCTGACAGTGGAGAGTGGCTACACCTTC.

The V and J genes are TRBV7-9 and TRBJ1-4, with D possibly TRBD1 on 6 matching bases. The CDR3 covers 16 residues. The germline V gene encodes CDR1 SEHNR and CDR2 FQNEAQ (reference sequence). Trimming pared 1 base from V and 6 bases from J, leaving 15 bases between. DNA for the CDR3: TGTGCCAGCAGCTTAGTTGTCGGGACACCGGATGAAAAACTGTTTTTT. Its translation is CASSLVVGTPDEKLFF.

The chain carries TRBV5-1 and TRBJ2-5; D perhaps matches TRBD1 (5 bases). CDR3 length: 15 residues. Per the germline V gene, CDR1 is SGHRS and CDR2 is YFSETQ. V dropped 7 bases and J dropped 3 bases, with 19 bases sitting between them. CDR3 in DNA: TGCGCCAGCGGACGCCGGACACATAAGGAAGAGACCCAGTACTTC. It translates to CASGRRTHKEETQYF.

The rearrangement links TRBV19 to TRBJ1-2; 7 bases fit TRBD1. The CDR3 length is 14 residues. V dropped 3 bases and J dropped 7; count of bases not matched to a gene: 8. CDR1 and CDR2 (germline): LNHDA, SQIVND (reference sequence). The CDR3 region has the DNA TGTGCCAGTAGTATCGGCGACAGGGAGGTTGGCTACACCTTC. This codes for CASSIGDREVGYTF.

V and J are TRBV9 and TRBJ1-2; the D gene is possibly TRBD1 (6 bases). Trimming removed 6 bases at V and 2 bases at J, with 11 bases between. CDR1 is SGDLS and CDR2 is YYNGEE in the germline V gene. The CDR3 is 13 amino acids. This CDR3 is CASTRTENYGYTF. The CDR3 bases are TGTGCCAGCACCCGGACAGAGAACTATGGCTACACCTTC.

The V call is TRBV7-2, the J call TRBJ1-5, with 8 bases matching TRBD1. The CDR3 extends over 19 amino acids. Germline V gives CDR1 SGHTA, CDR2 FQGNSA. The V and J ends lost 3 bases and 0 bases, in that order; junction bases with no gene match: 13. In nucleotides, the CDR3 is TGTGCCAGCAGCTTGGGACCCCGGACAGGGATTATTAGCAATCAGCCCCAGCATTTT. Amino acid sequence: CASSLGPRTGIISNQPQHF. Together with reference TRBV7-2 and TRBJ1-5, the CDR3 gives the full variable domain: GAGVSQSPSNKVTEKGKDVELRCDPISGHTALYWYRQSLGQGLEFLIYFQGNSAPDKSGLPSDRFSAERTGGSVSTLTIQRTQQEDSAVYLCASSLGPRTGIISNQPQHFGDGTRLSIL.